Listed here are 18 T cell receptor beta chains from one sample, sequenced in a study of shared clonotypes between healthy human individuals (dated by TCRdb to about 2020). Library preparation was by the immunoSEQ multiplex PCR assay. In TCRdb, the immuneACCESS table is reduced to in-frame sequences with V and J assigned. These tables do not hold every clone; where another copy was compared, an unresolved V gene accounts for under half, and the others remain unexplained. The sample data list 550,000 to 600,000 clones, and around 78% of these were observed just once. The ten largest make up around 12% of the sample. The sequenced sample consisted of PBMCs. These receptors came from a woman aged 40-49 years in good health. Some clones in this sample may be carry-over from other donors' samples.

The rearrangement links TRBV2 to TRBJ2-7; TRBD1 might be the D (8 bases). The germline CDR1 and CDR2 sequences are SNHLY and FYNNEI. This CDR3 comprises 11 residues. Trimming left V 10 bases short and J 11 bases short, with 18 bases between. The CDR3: CANGRTGSEYF. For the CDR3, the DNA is TGTGCCAACGGGAGGACAGGGTCGGAGTACTTC.

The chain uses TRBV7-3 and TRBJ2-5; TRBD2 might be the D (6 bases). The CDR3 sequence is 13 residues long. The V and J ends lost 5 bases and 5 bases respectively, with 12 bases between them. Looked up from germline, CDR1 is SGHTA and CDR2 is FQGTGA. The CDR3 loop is CASSIEGRETQYF. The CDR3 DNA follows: TGTGCCAGCAGCATCGAGGGGAGGGAGACCCAGTACTTC. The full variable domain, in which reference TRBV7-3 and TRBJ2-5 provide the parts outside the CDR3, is GAGVSQTPSNKVTEKGKYVELRCDPISGHTALYWYRQSLGQGPEFLIYFQGTGAADDSGLPNDRFFAVRPEGSVSTLKIQRTERGDSAVYLCASSIEGRETQYFGPGTRLLVL.

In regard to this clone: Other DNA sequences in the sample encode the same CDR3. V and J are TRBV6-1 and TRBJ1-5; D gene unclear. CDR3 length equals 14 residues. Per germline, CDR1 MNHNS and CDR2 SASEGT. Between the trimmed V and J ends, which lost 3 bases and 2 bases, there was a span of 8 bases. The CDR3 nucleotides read TGTGCCAGCAGTGACAGCCTTGGCAATCAGCCCCAGCATTTT. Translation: CASSDSLGNQPQHF.

The CDR3 sequence is CASSLVTWNTGELFF. CDR3 nucleotide sequence: TGTGCCAGCAGCTTGGTTACTTGGAACACCGGGGAGCTGTTTTTT. The chain recombines TRBV5-6 with TRBJ2-2; D is unresolved. The CDR3 contains 15 residues. V was clipped by 0 bases and J by 1 base, with 7 bases between them. The germline V gene encodes CDR1 SGHDT and CDR2 YYEEEE.

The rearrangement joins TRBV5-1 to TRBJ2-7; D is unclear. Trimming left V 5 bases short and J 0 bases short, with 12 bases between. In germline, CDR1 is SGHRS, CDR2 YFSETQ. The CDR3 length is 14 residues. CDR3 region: CASRSDYSSYEQYF. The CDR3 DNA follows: TGCGCCAGCAGGTCGGATTACAGCTCCTACGAGCAGTACTTC.

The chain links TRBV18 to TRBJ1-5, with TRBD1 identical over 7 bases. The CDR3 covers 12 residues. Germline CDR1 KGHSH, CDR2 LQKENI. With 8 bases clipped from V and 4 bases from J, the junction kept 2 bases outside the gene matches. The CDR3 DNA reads TGTGCCAGCAAGGGGGCTAATCAGCCCCAGCATTTT. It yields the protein CASKGANQPQHF.

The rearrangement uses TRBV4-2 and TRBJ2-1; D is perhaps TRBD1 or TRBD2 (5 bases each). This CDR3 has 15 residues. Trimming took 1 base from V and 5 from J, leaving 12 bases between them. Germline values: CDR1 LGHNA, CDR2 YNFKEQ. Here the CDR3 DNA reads TGTGCCAGCAGCCAAGGGGACGGGACCGACAATGAGCAGTTCTTC. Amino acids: CASSQGDGTDNEQFF.

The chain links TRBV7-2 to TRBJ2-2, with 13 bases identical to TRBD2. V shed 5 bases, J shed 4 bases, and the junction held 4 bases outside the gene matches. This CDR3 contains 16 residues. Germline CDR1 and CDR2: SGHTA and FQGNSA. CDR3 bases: TGTGCCAGCAGCCAAGGACTAGCGGGAGCCACCGGGGAGCTGTTTTTT. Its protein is CASSQGLAGATGELFF.

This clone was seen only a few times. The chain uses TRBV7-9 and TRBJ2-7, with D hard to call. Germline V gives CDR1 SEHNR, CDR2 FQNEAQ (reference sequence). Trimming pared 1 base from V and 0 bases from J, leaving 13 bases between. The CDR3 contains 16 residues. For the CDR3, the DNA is TGTGCCAGCAGCTTAGATGGGCTAGAATACTCCTACGAGCAGTACTTC. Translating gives CASSLDGLEYSYEQYF. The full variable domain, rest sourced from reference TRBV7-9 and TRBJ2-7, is DTGVSQNPRHKITKRGQNVTFRCDPISEHNRLYWYRQTLGQGPEFLTYFQNEAQLEKSRLLSDRFSAERPKGSFSTLEIQRTEQGDSAMYLCASSLDGLEYSYEQYFGPGTRLTVT.

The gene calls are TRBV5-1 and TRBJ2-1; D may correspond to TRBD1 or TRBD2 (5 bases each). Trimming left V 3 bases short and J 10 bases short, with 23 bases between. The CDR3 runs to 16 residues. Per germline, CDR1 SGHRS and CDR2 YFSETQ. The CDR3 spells CASSSSGLPRMDEQFF. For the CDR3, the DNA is TGCGCCAGCAGCTCTTCGGGGCTCCCACGGATGGACGAGCAGTTCTTC.

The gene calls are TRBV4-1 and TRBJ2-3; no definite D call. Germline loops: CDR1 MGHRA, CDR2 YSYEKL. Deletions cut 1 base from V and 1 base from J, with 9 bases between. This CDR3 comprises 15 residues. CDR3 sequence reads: CASSQALPGTDTQYF. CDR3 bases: TGCGCCAGCAGCCAAGCTTTACCAGGCACAGATACGCAGTATTTT.

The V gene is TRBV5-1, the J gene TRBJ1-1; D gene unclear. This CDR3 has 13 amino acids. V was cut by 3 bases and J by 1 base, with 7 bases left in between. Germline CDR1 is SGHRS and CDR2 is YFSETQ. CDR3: CASSSQWNTEAFF. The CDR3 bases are TGCGCCAGCAGCTCCCAATGGAACACTGAAGCTTTCTTT.

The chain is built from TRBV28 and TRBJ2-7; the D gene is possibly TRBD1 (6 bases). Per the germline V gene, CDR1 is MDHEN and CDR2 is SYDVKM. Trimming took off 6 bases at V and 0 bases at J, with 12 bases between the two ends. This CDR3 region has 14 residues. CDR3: CASSYRQDSYEQYF. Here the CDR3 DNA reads TGTGCCAGCAGCTATAGACAGGACTCCTACGAGCAGTACTTC.

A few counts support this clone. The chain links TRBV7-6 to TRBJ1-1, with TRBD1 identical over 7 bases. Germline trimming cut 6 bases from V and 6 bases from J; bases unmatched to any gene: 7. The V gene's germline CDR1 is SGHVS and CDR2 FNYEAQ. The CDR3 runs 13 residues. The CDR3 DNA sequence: TGTGCCAGCAGGGACAGGCCTGACGCTGAAGCTTTCTTT. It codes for CASRDRPDAEAFF.

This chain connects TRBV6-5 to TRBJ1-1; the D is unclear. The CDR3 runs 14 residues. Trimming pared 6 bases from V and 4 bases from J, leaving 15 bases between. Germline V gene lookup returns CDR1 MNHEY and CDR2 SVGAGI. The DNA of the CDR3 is TGTGCCAGCAGCGACGGGTACGTGCGCACTGAAGCTTTCTTT. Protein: CASSDGYVRTEAFF.

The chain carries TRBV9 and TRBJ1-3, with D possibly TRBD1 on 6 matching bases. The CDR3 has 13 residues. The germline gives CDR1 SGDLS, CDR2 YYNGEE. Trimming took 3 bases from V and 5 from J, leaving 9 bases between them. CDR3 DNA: TGTGCCAGCAGCGGACAGGCACGAAACACCATATATTTT. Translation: CASSGQARNTIYF. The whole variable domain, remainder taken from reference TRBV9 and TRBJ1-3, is DSGVTQTPKHLITATGQRVTLRCSPRSGDLSVYWYQQSLDQGLQFLIQYYNGEERAKGNILERFSAQQFPDLHSELNLSSLELGDSALYFCASSGQARNTIYFGEGSWLTVV.

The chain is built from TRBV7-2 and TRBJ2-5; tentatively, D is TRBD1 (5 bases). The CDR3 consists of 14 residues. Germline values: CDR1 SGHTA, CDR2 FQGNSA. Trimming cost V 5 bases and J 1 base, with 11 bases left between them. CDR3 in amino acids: CASSNRFAQETQYF. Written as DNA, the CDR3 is TGTGCCAGCAGCAACAGGTTCGCCCAAGAGACCCAGTACTTC.

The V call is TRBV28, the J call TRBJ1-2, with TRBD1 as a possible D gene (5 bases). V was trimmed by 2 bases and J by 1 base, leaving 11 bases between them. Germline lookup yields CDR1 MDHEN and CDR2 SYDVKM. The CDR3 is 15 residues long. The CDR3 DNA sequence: TGTGCCAGCAGTTTAAGCCAGGGTTTTAACTATGGCTACACCTTC. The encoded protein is CASSLSQGFNYGYTF.